This T cell receptor (beta chain) was sequenced in a study of blood T cell repertoires in COVID-19. At the level of the study: From the United States, Italy and Spain came samples of acute and convalescent COVID-19. Sources were T cells, B-cell-depleted T cells, or PBMCs; the material itself was cDNA or gDNA.

Per the authors' pipeline: Quantification of nucleated cells was approximated via reference gene primer amplification. Only in-frame clones appear in the TCRdb table, and some are missing; sequencing was by immunoSEQ multiplex PCR. V, J and clone size reflect that table, while D and trimming were determined from the DNA. This table has around 84,000 clones, about 78% appearing once. The Seattle patients joined while their infection was active and were tracked longitudinally afterward. In germline, CDR1 is LNHDA, CDR2 SQIVND (reference sequence). This CDR3 comprises 17 residues. The ends were cut back, 5 bases at V and 4 bases at J, with 23 bases in the middle.

J is TRBJ1-2 and V is TRBV19; D uncertain. Sample: peripheral blood. The receptor's source is a man aged 60-69 years with COVID-19, enrolled during active disease. The CDR3 nucleotides are TGTGCCAGTAGTTCCCTCGTCGGCGGTCCCCCGGCCTATGGCTACACCTTC. This codes for CASSSLVGGPPAYGYTF.